Listed here are 9 T cell receptor beta chains from one sample, sequenced in a study of CD4+ T cells in melanoma. Clones were read by immunoSEQ multiplex PCR, and TCRdb kept only the in-frame ones, dropping some. Found here are some 110,000 clones, about 92% of them singletons; the top ten hold roughly 3.1%. Material: peripheral blood. Every receptor here comes from a human donor with melanoma.

CDR3 DNA: TGTGCCAGCTCACGGCGCGGGACAGGGGGCACCGGGGAGCTGTTTTTT. Translated: CASSRRGTGGTGELFF. The chain has TRBV18 and TRBJ2-2; 11 nucleotides align to TRBD1. Trimming cost V 4 bases and J 4 bases; bases outside gene matches: 5. The CDR3 contains 16 residues. Germline V CDR1 and CDR2: KGHSH, LQKENI.

This chain links TRBV5-1 with TRBJ2-1; a weak D match, TRBD2 (5 bases). The CDR3 is 14 residues long. V gave up 4 bases and J gave up 4 bases, with 12 bases separating them. The germline V gene has CDR1 SGHRS and CDR2 YFSETQ. Written as DNA, the CDR3 is TGCGCCAGCAGCGTAGGTAGCGAATACAATGAGCAGTTCTTC. It encodes CASSVGSEYNEQFF.

The CDR3 reads CASSVVPRPGDTQYF. The CDR3 DNA follows: TGTGCCAGCAGCGTAGTACCCCGTCCGGGAGATACGCAGTATTTT. The chain couples TRBV9 to TRBJ2-3, with D unclear. The CDR3 loop spans 15 amino acids. CDR1 is SGDLS and CDR2 is YYNGEE in the germline V gene. Trimming left V 0 bases short and J 5 bases short, with 13 bases between.

On this clone: The sample contains more than one DNA sequence encoding this CDR3. The chain uses TRBV9 and TRBJ2-1; D gene unclear. V dropped 4 bases and J dropped 1 base, with 12 bases sitting between them. The CDR3 is made up of 15 amino acids. The germline V gene encodes CDR1 SGDLS and CDR2 YYNGEE. This CDR3 reads CASSPQRGSYNEQFF. CDR3 nucleotide sequence: TGTGCCAGCAGCCCACAGCGCGGTTCCTACAATGAGCAGTTCTTC.

This chain joins TRBV23-1 and TRBJ2-5; weak D call: TRBD1 (7 bases). Being an ORF, TRBV23-1 has a function that is uncertain. The length of the CDR3 is 15 residues. With 0 bases removed from V and 2 bases from J, the gap between germline ends came to 10 bases. The CDR3 nucleotides read TGCGCCAGCAGTCAATCCCAGGGGGGACAAGAGACCCAGTACTTC. Encoded protein: CASSQSQGGQETQYF.

This clone appeared a few times. J is TRBJ1-1 and V is TRBV7-3, with D possibly TRBD1 on 5 matching bases. V was pared by 0 bases and J by 3 bases, with 5 bases between. Germline V gene data show CDR1 as SGHTA and CDR2 as FQGTGA. The CDR3 has 13 amino acids. The CDR3: CASSLTRDTEAFF. CDR3 nucleotide sequence: TGTGCCAGCAGCTTAACCAGGGACACTGAAGCTTTCTTT.

CDR3 DNA sequence: TGTGCCAGCAGCGAAACTCTAGCAGTAGCGGGGGGGAGTCAAGAGACCCAGTACTTC. Protein product: CASSETLAVAGGSQETQYF. The chain combines TRBV7-2 with TRBJ2-5; 11 bases are shared with TRBD2. The CDR3 has 19 amino acids. The germline V gene encodes CDR1 SGHTA and CDR2 FQGNSA. The junction had 16 bases not matched to a gene; V was cut back by 5 bases and J by 2 bases.

V usage is TRBV20-1 and J usage is TRBJ2-1; D is unresolved. The CDR3 totals 11 residues. Looked up from germline, CDR1 is DFQATT and CDR2 is SNEGSKA (reference sequence). V was cut by 6 bases and J by 8 bases, with 11 bases left in between. The chain's CDR3 is CSATLDHEQFF. In DNA form, the CDR3 reads TGCAGTGCCACCCTAGACCATGAGCAGTTCTTC.

This clone was observed once. The rearrangement joins TRBV5-1 to TRBJ1-2; D unclear. V was clipped by 0 bases and J by 6 bases, with 9 bases between them. Germline CDR1 SGHRS, CDR2 YFSETQ. The length of the CDR3 is 13 residues. CDR3 amino acids: CASSLVGLHGYTF. CDR3 bases: TGCGCCAGCAGCTTGGTTGGGTTACATGGCTACACCTTC.